Below are 3 T cell receptor beta chains sequenced from a single sample in a study of T cell responses to AZD1222 COVID-19 vaccine. Generated by immunoSEQ multiplex PCR, the TCRdb table keeps only in-frame clones and is missing some. The data hold 150,000 to 200,000 clones, with about 90% observed a single time. The sample in question was peripheral blood, obtained 28 days after the second AZD1222 dose. The source is an adult who received the AZD1222 COVID-19 vaccine.

The chain uses TRBV2 and TRBJ1-2; D is possibly TRBD1 (5 bases). Per germline, CDR1 SNHLY and CDR2 FYNNEI. Trimming took off 4 bases at V and 4 bases at J, with 16 bases between the two ends. The CDR3 is 15 amino acids. The CDR3 DNA follows: TGTGCCAGCAGTGGGAGTCGGGACGCCCCCTATGGCTACACCTTC. This gives the protein CASSGSRDAPYGYTF.

The gene calls are TRBV30 and TRBJ1-5; D is undetermined. Looked up from germline, CDR1 is GTSNPN and CDR2 is SVGIG (reference sequence). The CDR3 runs to 13 residues. V was cut by 1 base and J by 2 bases, with 6 bases left in between. For the CDR3, the DNA is TGTGCCTGGAGTGCTGGGGGCAATCAGCCCCAGCATTTT. This encodes CAWSAGGNQPQHF.

The chain uses TRBV9 and TRBJ2-2, with D hard to call. Trimming cost V 0 bases and J 0 bases, with 6 bases left between them. Germline V gene data show CDR1 as SGDLS and CDR2 as YYNGEE. CDR3 length equals 15 residues. The CDR3 DNA follows: TGTGCCAGCAGCGTAGTTCCCGCGAACACCGGGGAGCTGTTTTTT. Translated: CASSVVPANTGELFF.